This T cell receptor (beta chain) stems from a study of PD-1 blockade in classical Hodgkin lymphoma. The study's findings and limits: As was reported, newly diagnosed patients showed lower baseline TCR diversity than healthy donors did. The baseline diversity of complete responders showed similarity to that of newly diagnosed patients. TCR diversity rose significantly by C4D1 in CD4+ but not CD8+ cells.

This clone was detected a few times. Its antigen is still unknown. As for time point: cycle 4 day 1 (C4D1), after more than five weeks of nivolumab. Each of the patients experienced relapse following autologous stem cell transplantation, and their brentuximab vedotin exposure differed. The data were produced by immunoSEQ multiplex PCR, yet TCRdb's version contains in-frame clones alone and is incomplete. The table has 15,000 to 20,000 clones, around 82% seen once; the top ten hold 13%. The germline V gene has CDR1 SQVTM and CDR2 ANQGSEA. CDR3 size: 12 residues. V lost 6 bases to trimming and J lost 5 bases, with 13 bases between them.

Sequences were derived from peripheral blood mononuclear cells (PBMCs), sampled before the fourth cycle of nivolumab. This TCR derives from a human donor with classical Hodgkin lymphoma. The chain joins TRBV29-1 to TRBJ1-1; perhaps TRBD1 as D (5 bases). Here the CDR3 DNA reads TGCAGCGTACAGGCCTTGAGGACTGAAGCTTTCTTT. It is translated as CSVQALRTEAFF.